This T cell receptor (beta chain) was sequenced for a study of cytomegalovirus exposure and HLA in healthy donors. Looked up from germline, CDR1 is LGHNA and CDR2 is YNFKEQ. J gave up 5 bases and V 4 bases, and 9 bases lay outside the gene matches. This CDR3 region has 17 residues. Comments on this clone: Its antigen is currently unknown.

Study-wide results and limits: Analysis performed later showed TCR beta chains linked to HLA being more clonally expanded than equally common others.

The PCR made use of 60 Vbeta and 13 Jbeta primers. Data came from immunoSEQ multiplex PCR; TCRdb stores just in-frame clones and leaves some out. The data show under 200,000 clones, with nearly 80% seen just once and 4.5% to 7.5% held by the top ten. The V and J genes are TRBV4-2 and TRBJ2-5, with 14 positions matching TRBD2. The sequence came from a woman in her twenties or thirties in good health and CMV-seropositive. Input material: PBMCs. The CDR3 DNA is TGTGCCAGCAGCCCGGGACTAGCGGGGGCCCAGCCGGAGACCCAGTACTTC. Encoded protein: CASSPGLAGAQPETQYF.